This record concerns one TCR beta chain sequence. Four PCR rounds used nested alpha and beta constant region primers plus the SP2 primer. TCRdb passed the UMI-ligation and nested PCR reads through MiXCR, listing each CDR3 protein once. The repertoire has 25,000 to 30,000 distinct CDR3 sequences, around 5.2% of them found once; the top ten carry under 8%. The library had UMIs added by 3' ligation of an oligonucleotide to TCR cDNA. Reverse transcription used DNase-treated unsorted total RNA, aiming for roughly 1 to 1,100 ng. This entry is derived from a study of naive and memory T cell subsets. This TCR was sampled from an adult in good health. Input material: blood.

The CDR3 DNA reads TGCGCCAGCAGCCTGGGACTAGCGGAACGGGAGCAGTACTTC. Translation gives CASSLGLAEREQYF. The chain has TRBV4-1 and TRBJ2-7; 11 bases are a match to TRBD2. After removal of 4 bases from V and 7 bases from J, the junction contained 6 bases not matched to a gene. The CDR3 length is 14 residues. Germline CDR1 MGHRA, CDR2 YSYEKL.